This note documents a single T cell receptor beta chain sequence. As yet, its antigen is unknown. These data come from a study of T cells in Graves' hyperthyroidism and ophthalmopathy. The study, taken as a whole, reports: By a 13 V-J model, ophthalmopathy was set apart from stable hyperthyroidism. Most thyroid clonotypes expanded above 0.001 were also detected in blood.

V dropped 5 bases and J dropped 7 bases, with 15 bases sitting between them. The CDR3 covers 14 residues. Per the germline V gene, CDR1 is DFQATT and CDR2 is SNEGSKA (reference sequence). Uncontrolled infection, other autoimmune disease, pregnancy or lactation disqualified patients from enrolment. Together with thyroid ultrasound, orbital computed tomography, serum thyroxine and TRAb, clinical symptoms were used for diagnoses. Amplification of TCR beta CDR3 regions was performed using RNA transcripts as template. In the first-round RT-PCR of the TCR CDR3, the HTBI primer set was used. TCRdb reprocessed the multiplex PCR reads with MiXCR, giving one entry per CDR3 protein. Of fewer than 750,000 distinct CDR3 sequences in the sample, around 46% were seen once.

The TCR sequence derives from a woman under 30 with Graves' hyperthyroidism. The sample consisted of peripheral blood or thyroid tissue (not recorded which). This sequence joins TRBV20-1 and TRBJ1-6, with D unresolved. The CDR3 DNA is TGCAGTGCTTGGGAAAGCGGGAGAAATTCACCCCTCCACTTT. It codes for CSAWESGRNSPLHF.